These T cell receptor beta chains were read from a single sample in a study of blood T cell repertoires in COVID-19. The repertoire was sequenced with immunoSEQ multiplex PCR; TCRdb's copy has only in-frame clones and lacks some. The sample lists under 60,000 clones, 80% to 90% occurring once. The specimen sequenced was peripheral blood. The receptors derive from a man in his fifties or sixties with acute or convalescent COVID-19. Each CDR3 is given with its conserved first and last residue. A D gene is named only where the DNA matches it firmly. Clone size is shown for a subset of rows, as once, few, many or a class of expanded clone.

cdr3_nt | cdr3_aa | clone_size | v_call | d_call | j_call
TGTGCCACCAGTGACCTCCAGGACAACGCGAACACCGGGGAGCTGTTTTTT | CATSDLQDNANTGELFF | NA | TRBV24-1 | NA | TRBJ2-2
TGTGCCAGCAGCGTAGCTGGGGCATATAATTCACCCCTCCACTTT | CASSVAGAYNSPLHF | once | TRBV9 | NA | TRBJ1-6
TGTGCCAGCAGCTGGGCGCAGGGGGCTGAGTACGAGCAGTACTTC | CASSWAQGAEYEQYF | once | TRBV2 | TRBD1 | TRBJ2-7
TGTGCCAGCAGCGATGCTAGCGGGGGGACCAAAGATACGCAGTATTTT | CASSDASGGTKDTQYF | NA | TRBV5-4 | TRBD2 | TRBJ2-3
TGCGCCAGCAGCCTACACAAGGGGGCCGGGAACGAGCAGTACTTC | CASSLHKGAGNEQYF | NA | TRBV5-1 | TRBD1 | TRBJ2-7
TGTGCCAGCAGCAAAGAGGAGGGAGGGAAGAGACGCATGAACACTGAAGCTTTCTTT | CASSKEEGGKRRMNTEAFF | NA | TRBV21-1 | NA | TRBJ1-1
TGTGCCAGCAGCCCAACGGAAAAGACTAGCGGGGGGGCCGTTGGAGAGACCCAGTACTTC | CASSPTEKTSGGAVGETQYF | NA | TRBV7-3 | TRBD2 | TRBJ2-5
TGTGCCAGCACCAAACAGGGGAGAAGCAATCAGCCCCAGCATTTT | CASTKQGRSNQPQHF | NA | TRBV6-5 | TRBD1 | TRBJ1-5
TGCGCCAGCAGCTTGGCCCCCAGAGGGGGCTACACCTTC | CASSLAPRGGYTF | NA | TRBV5-1 | NA | TRBJ1-2
TGTGCCAGCAGCGCAGACCAATTGGGGCTGATGGCTGAAGCTTTCTTT | CASSADQLGLMAEAFF | NA | TRBV9 | NA | TRBJ1-1
TGTGCCTGGAGTGGCGGGCCCACAGATACGCAGTATTTT | CAWSGGPTDTQYF | NA | TRBV30 | NA | TRBJ2-3
TGTGCCAGCAGCGTCGGCGGGGGCCGCCTCGGGGAGCTGTTTTTT | CASSVGGGRLGELFF | once | TRBV9 | NA | TRBJ2-2
TGTGCCAGCAGCCAAGACCTTTTCTATGGCTACACCTTC | CASSQDLFYGYTF | NA | TRBV14 | NA | TRBJ1-2
TGTGCCACAACAGGGGATTTGAACACTGAAGCTTTCTTT | CATTGDLNTEAFF | NA | TRBV6-6 | TRBD1 | TRBJ1-1